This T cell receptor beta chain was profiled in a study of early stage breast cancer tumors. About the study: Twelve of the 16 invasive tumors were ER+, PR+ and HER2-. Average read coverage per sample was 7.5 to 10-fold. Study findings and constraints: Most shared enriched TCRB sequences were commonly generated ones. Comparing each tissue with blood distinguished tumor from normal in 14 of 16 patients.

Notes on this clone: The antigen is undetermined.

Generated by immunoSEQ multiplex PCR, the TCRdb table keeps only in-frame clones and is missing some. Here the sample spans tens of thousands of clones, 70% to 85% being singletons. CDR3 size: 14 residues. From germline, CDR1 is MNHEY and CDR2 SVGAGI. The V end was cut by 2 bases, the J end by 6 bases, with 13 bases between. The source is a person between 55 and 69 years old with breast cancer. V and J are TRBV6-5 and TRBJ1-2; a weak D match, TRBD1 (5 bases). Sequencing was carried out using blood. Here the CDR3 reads CASSYGRQGHGYTF. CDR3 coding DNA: TGTGCCAGCAGTTACGGGCGTCAGGGCCATGGCTACACCTTC.